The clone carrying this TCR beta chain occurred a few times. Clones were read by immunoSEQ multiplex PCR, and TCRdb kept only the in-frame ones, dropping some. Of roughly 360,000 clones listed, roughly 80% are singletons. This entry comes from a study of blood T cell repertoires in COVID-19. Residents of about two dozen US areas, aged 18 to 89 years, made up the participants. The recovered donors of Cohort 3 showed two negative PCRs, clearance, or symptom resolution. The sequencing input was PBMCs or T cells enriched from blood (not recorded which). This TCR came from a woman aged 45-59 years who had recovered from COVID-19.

Here the CDR3 DNA reads TGCAGTGCTAGTTCTCCAGGGGGTTCCTACGAGCAGTACTTC. It translates to CSASSPGGSYEQYF. The chain links TRBV20-1 to TRBJ2-7, with 7 bases that match TRBD1. CDR3 length: 14 amino acids. The germline V gene encodes CDR1 DFQATT and CDR2 SNEGSKA (reference sequence). Trimming at V came to 3 bases and at J to 1 base, leaving 6 bases not matched to a gene.